The clone carrying this TCR beta chain was recorded a few times. The antigen remains undetermined. Treatment reported: roughly 10-day PBMC culture with coronavirus spike peptide pools or control peptides (ViraFEST assay). Days 3 and 7 saw half the medium replaced with fresh IL-2 medium. Sequenced with the Oncomine TCR Beta short-read assay was DNA taken from cultured CD4+ T cells. MiXCR was run by TCRdb on the PCR reads, yielding one entry per CDR3 protein. The repertoire holds fewer than 13,000 distinct CDR3 sequences, with 55% to 70% as singletons. The data originate from a study of vaccination and CD4 T cells after COVID-19. Study overall: Cultures serving as controls received a peptide pool (CEFX or HIV-1 Nef) or no peptide.

Germline CDR1 reads SGHRS; CDR2 reads YFSETQ. Trimming removed 0 bases at V and 0 bases at J, with 10 bases between. The CDR3 has 16 residues. Sequencing used CD4+ T cells from blood, cultured in vitro. This clonotype was obtained from a human donor who had recovered from COVID-19. The chain employs TRBV5-1 and TRBJ1-5; possible D gene TRBD1, 5 bases. Here the CDR3 DNA reads TGCGCCAGCAGCTTGGGGGACGGTAATAGCAATCAGCCCCAGCATTTT. The encoded protein is CASSLGDGNSNQPQHF. The whole variable domain, remainder taken from reference TRBV5-1 and TRBJ1-5, is KAGVTQTPRYLIKTRGQQVTLSCSPISGHRSVSWYQQTPGQGLQFLFEYFSETQRNKGNFPGRFSGRQFSNSRSEMNVSTLELGDSALYLCASSLGDGNSNQPQHFGDGTRLSIL.